This T cell receptor (beta chain) was sequenced during a study of OX40 agonist ivuxolimab in advanced cancers. Whole-study results and caveats: Some of the lowest clonal expansion was seen in partial responders at 0.1-3.0 mg/kg.

As concerns this clone: Its target is unknown.

Only in-frame clones appear in the TCRdb table, and some are missing; sequencing was by immunoSEQ multiplex PCR. The top ten clones hold 30% to 35% of a sample with 21,000 or so clones, about 79% of them seen once. Germline CDR1 and CDR2: GTSNPN and SVGIG (reference sequence). The V gene lost 1 base and the J gene lost 4 bases, with 10 bases spanning the gap. The CDR3 consists of 13 residues. This sequence originates from an adult with an advanced solid tumor such as melanoma, head and neck, liver or kidney cancer. The rearrangement links TRBV30 to TRBJ2-5; possible D gene TRBD2, 5 bases. The sequencing here drew on CD4+ or CD8+ T cells sorted from blood, taken in a trial of the OX40 agonist ivuxolimab. The CDR3 coding sequence is TGTGCCTGGAGTGGCGGGTTTGCAGAGACCCAGTACTTC. As protein: CAWSGGFAETQYF.